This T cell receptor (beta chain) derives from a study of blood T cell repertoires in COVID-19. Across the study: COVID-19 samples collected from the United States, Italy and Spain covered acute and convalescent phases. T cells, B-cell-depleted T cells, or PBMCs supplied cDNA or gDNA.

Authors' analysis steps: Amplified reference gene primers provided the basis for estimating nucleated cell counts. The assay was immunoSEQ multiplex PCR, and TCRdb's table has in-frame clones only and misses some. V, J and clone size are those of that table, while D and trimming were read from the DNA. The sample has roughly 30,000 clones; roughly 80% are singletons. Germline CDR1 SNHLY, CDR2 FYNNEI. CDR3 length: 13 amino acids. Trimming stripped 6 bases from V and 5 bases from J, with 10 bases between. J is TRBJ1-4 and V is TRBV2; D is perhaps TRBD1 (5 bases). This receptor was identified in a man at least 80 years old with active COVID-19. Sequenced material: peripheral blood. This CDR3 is CASRGLYNEKLFF. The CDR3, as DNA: TGTGCCAGCAGGGGACTGTACAATGAAAAACTGTTTTTT. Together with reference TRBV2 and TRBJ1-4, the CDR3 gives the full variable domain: EPEVTQTPSHQVTQMGQEVILRCVPISNHLYFYWYRQILGQKVEFLVSFYNNEISEKSEIFDDQFSVERPDGSNFTLKIRSTKLEDSAMYFCASRGLYNEKLFFGSGTQLSVL.